This is a list of T cell receptor beta chains from one sample in a study of type 1 and type 2 diabetes patients. TCRdb used MiXCR to reprocess the multiplex PCR reads, holding one entry per CDR3 protein. The sample holds about 270,000 distinct CDR3 sequences, around 50% seen once. Sequenced: peripheral blood mononuclear cells (PBMCs). These receptors were collected from a man younger than 35 with type 2 diabetes. CDR3s include the opening cysteine and the closing phenylalanine or tryptophan. Fields, in order: J gene, D gene, V gene, clone size, CDR3 protein, CDR3 DNA. The D gene is left open where the match is weak. The listing skips clone size in some rows; elsewhere it reads once, few, many or a size class.

j_call: TRBJ1-4
d_call: TRBD1
v_call: TRBV19
clone_size: once
cdr3_aa: CASSTDRYGEKLFF
cdr3_nt: TGTGCCAGTAGTACGGACAGGTATGGTGAAAAACTGTTTTTT

j_call: TRBJ2-7
d_call: TRBD2
v_call: TRBV30
clone_size: .
cdr3_aa: CAWKSSGSYEQYF
cdr3_nt: TGTGCCTGGAAGTCTAGCGGTTCCTACGAGCAGTACTTC

j_call: TRBJ2-5
d_call: TRBD1
v_call: TRBV10-2
clone_size: .
cdr3_aa: CASSKDDRDQETQYF
cdr3_nt: TGCGCCAGCAGTAAGGACGACAGGGACCAAGAGACCCAGTACTTC

j_call: TRBJ2-1
d_call: .
v_call: TRBV9
clone_size: .
cdr3_aa: CASSASGTGYNEQFF
cdr3_nt: TGTGCCAGCAGCGCGAGCGGGACAGGCTACAATGAGCAGTTCTTC

j_call: TRBJ2-1
d_call: TRBD2
v_call: TRBV7-3
clone_size: few
cdr3_aa: CASRASGRGIEEQFF
cdr3_nt: TGTGCCAGCAGGGCAAGCGGGAGGGGGATCGAGGAGCAGTTCTTC

j_call: TRBJ1-6
d_call: TRBD1
v_call: TRBV27
clone_size: .
cdr3_aa: CASSLGQGGRFVSPLHF
cdr3_nt: TGTGCCAGCAGTTTGGGACAGGGGGGTAGGTTTGTTTCACCCCTCCACTTT

j_call: TRBJ2-1
d_call: .
v_call: TRBV6-5
clone_size: .
cdr3_aa: CASSYSRQGPPEQFF
cdr3_nt: TGTGCCAGCAGTTACTCACGTCAGGGCCCCCCGGAGCAGTTCTTC

j_call: TRBJ1-1
d_call: .
v_call: TRBV3-1
clone_size: .
cdr3_aa: CASSQVAETTEAFF
cdr3_nt: TGTGCCAGCAGCCAAGTAGCAGAGACCACTGAAGCTTTCTTT

j_call: TRBJ2-7
d_call: .
v_call: TRBV15
clone_size: .
cdr3_aa: CATSTRADSYEQYF
cdr3_nt: TGTGCCACCAGCACAAGGGCAGACTCCTACGAGCAGTACTTC

j_call: TRBJ1-2
d_call: .
v_call: TRBV28
clone_size: .
cdr3_aa: CASSSWEYGYTF
cdr3_nt: TGTGCCAGCAGTTCATGGGAGTATGGCTACACCTTC

j_call: TRBJ1-6
d_call: TRBD1
v_call: TRBV28
clone_size: .
cdr3_aa: CASSAGTGASPLHF
cdr3_nt: TGTGCCAGCAGTGCCGGGACAGGGGCTTCACCCCTCCACTTT

j_call: TRBJ2-5
d_call: .
v_call: TRBV19
clone_size: .
cdr3_aa: CASSMVGGSPTQYF
cdr3_nt: TGTGCCAGTAGTATGGTCGGCGGCTCCCCGACCCAGTACTTC

j_call: TRBJ2-3
d_call: TRBD2
v_call: TRBV7-2
clone_size: few
cdr3_aa: CASSRLNTGTSGGPSTDTQYF
cdr3_nt: TGTGCCAGCAGCCGTCTAAATACCGGGACTAGCGGGGGACCAAGCACAGATACGCAGTATTTT

j_call: TRBJ1-4
d_call: .
v_call: TRBV27
clone_size: .
cdr3_aa: CASSSGFSRSEKLFF
cdr3_nt: TGTGCCAGCAGTTCCGGTTTTAGTAGGTCAGAAAAACTGTTTTTT

j_call: TRBJ2-3
d_call: TRBD1
v_call: TRBV19
clone_size: .
cdr3_aa: CASSIGQGNTQYF
cdr3_nt: TGTGCCAGTAGTATAGGACAGGGGAATACGCAGTATTTT

j_call: TRBJ1-3
d_call: .
v_call: TRBV30
clone_size: .
cdr3_aa: CAWSSPPGTIYF
cdr3_nt: TGTGCCTGGAGTTCCCCGCCGGGCACCATATATTTT

j_call: TRBJ1-6
d_call: .
v_call: TRBV6-2/TRBV6-3
clone_size: few
cdr3_aa: CASSRIYNSPLHF
cdr3_nt: TGTGCCAGCAGCCGGATATATAATTCACCCCTCCACTTT

j_call: TRBJ2-7
d_call: .
v_call: TRBV10-2
clone_size: .
cdr3_aa: CASSASLGAYEQYF
cdr3_nt: TGCGCCAGCAGTGCGTCTTTGGGGGCCTACGAGCAGTACTTC

j_call: TRBJ2-7
d_call: TRBD2
v_call: TRBV9
clone_size: .
cdr3_aa: CASSPAGLAGGLEQYF
cdr3_nt: TGTGCCAGCAGCCCAGCTGGACTAGCGGGAGGTCTCGAGCAGTACTTC

j_call: TRBJ2-1
d_call: .
v_call: TRBV10-3
clone_size: few
cdr3_aa: CAISSSGEQFF
cdr3_nt: TGTGCCATCAGCTCCAGTGGTGAGCAGTTCTTC

j_call: TRBJ2-7
d_call: TRBD2
v_call: TRBV5-1
clone_size: .
cdr3_aa: CASSLDLAGMGEQYF
cdr3_nt: TGCGCCAGCAGCTTGGATCTAGCGGGAATGGGAGAGCAGTACTTC

j_call: TRBJ2-1
d_call: .
v_call: TRBV12-3/TRBV12-4
clone_size: few
cdr3_aa: CASSLDRSLSYNEQFF
cdr3_nt: TGTGCCAGCAGTTTAGACCGCTCCCTTTCCTACAATGAGCAGTTCTTC

j_call: TRBJ1-2
d_call: .
v_call: TRBV7-9
clone_size: .
cdr3_aa: CASSLESGDRGTF
cdr3_nt: TGTGCCAGCAGCTTAGAATCAGGAGATCGTGGTACCTTC

j_call: TRBJ1-1
d_call: TRBD1
v_call: TRBV7-3
clone_size: few
cdr3_aa: CASSPGQGMNTEAFF
cdr3_nt: TGTGCCAGCAGCCCCGGACAGGGAATGAACACTGAAGCTTTCTTT

j_call: TRBJ1-5
d_call: .
v_call: TRBV7-3
clone_size: .
cdr3_aa: CASSFASGVQPQHF
cdr3_nt: TGTGCCAGCAGCTTCGCTAGCGGTGTTCAGCCCCAGCATTTT

j_call: TRBJ2-1
d_call: TRBD2
v_call: TRBV25-1
clone_size: .
cdr3_aa: CASSVFGGDYNEQFF
cdr3_nt: TGTGCCAGCAGTGTTTTCGGGGGGGATTACAATGAGCAGTTCTTC

j_call: TRBJ2-7
d_call: .
v_call: TRBV28
clone_size: .
cdr3_aa: CASKDRETAYEQYF
cdr3_nt: TGTGCCAGCAAAGATAGGGAGACAGCCTACGAGCAGTACTTC